These 29 T cell receptor beta chains were sequenced from one sample in a study of tumor and adjacent non-tumor tissue in lung cancer (dated by TCRdb to 2017 to 2018). Libraries were built with multiplex PCR. Sequencing was carried out with an Illumina HiSeq 2500. Following protocols modified from ARM-PCR, the researchers constructed TCRbeta libraries through three rounds of nested PCR with primers (Table S4). TCRdb trimmed public reads at Q25 via fastp, called clones via MiXCR and kept in-frame beta chains. Under each unique CDR3 protein, matching rows form one entry showing the most common genes and DNA. The sample includes 100,000 or so distinct CDR3 sequences, with 55% to 65% observed a single time. Less than 20% of the sample comes from the top ten. RNA was extracted from bulk unsorted tissue and checked for quality with a NanoDrop ND-1000 and an Agilent 2100. For the normal lung samples, distant non-tumor tissue was collected more than 3 cm away from the tumor edge.

Input material: distant non-tumor lung tissue. The origin of the receptors is a man aged 30 to 39 with non-small cell lung cancer.

Worth noting for this clonotype: One end of the junction does not line up with germline, which may come from a read error. The V and J genes are TRBV11-2 and TRBJ2-6; possibly TRBD1 for D (6 bases). The CDR3 is 16 amino acids. Germline V lookup: CDR1 SGHAT, CDR2 FQNNGV. CDR3 DNA sequence: TGTGCCAGCGGCTTAGGTTTAGGGACAGGGGCCAACGTCCTGACTTTC. Its translation is CASGLGLGTGANVLTF.

On this clonotype itself: A much larger clone sits a single nucleotide away, making a read error possible. The chain joins TRBV6-5 to TRBJ2-5, with 8 bases that match TRBD1. V lost 6 bases and J lost 4; bases outside the gene matches: 10. There are 15 residues in the CDR3. CDR1 is MNHEY and CDR2 is SVGAGI in the germline V gene. CDR3: CASRGTGTGGETQYF. The CDR3 DNA is TGTGCCAGCAGGGGGACCGGGACAGGTGGAGAGACCCAGTACTTC.

Concerning this clonotype itself: A much larger clonotype is one base distant, so this may be a read error. The rearrangement joins TRBV29-1 to TRBJ1-2; D is undetermined. This CDR3 is 13 amino acids long. Germline-derived CDR1 and CDR2 are SQVTM and ANQGSEA. Trimming cost V 0 bases and J 8 bases, with 13 bases left between them. DNA for the CDR3: TGCAGCGTTGAAGATGTAACCCATGGGGGCTACACCTTC. Amino acids: CSVEDVTHGGYTF.

CDR3: CATILQRGQGAITGELFF. CDR3 coding DNA: TGTGCCACCATTTTACAACGGGGACAGGGGGCGATCACCGGGGAGCTGTTTTTT. The chain couples TRBV6-2 or TRBV6-3 to TRBJ2-2, with 12 bases matching TRBD1. The V gene end was trimmed by 10 bases and the J gene end by 4 bases; junction bases not matched to a gene: 16. This CDR3 region has 18 residues. Germline lookup yields CDR1 MNHEY and CDR2 SVGEGT.

This clonotype was detected many times. This rearrangement joins TRBV4-3 to TRBJ2-7; possible D gene TRBD2, 5 bases. Trimming took 2 bases from V and 3 from J, leaving 8 bases between them. Germline assignment: CDR1 LGHNA and CDR2 YSLEER. The CDR3 covers 13 residues. CDR3 sequence (DNA): TGCGCCAGCAGCCAATTGACTAACTACGAGCAGTACTTC. Protein sequence: CASSQLTNYEQYF.

V usage is TRBV20-1 and J usage is TRBJ1-2; D not resolved. The CDR3 has 11 residues. V shed 8 bases and J shed 8 bases, with 15 bases lying between them. Germline V CDR1 and CDR2: DFQATT, SNEGSKA (reference sequence). The CDR3, as DNA: TGCAGTACCAGAGGGAGGACGGGCTACACCTTC. Translated: CSTRGRTGYTF.

As for this clonotype: One end of the junction varies from germline; a read error may be responsible. The rearrangement joins TRBV12-3 or TRBV12-4 to TRBJ2-3; 12 positions agree with TRBD2. This CDR3 has 15 amino acids. CDR3 DNA sequence: TGTACCAGCAGTCCTAGCGGGAGGGGAACAGATACGCAGTATTTT. Translated: CTSSPSGRGTDTQYF.

In this sample, this clonotype turned up many times. The rearrangement uses TRBV10-3 and TRBJ1-5; possible D gene TRBD1, 5 bases. Germline V gene lookup returns CDR1 ENHRY and CDR2 SYGVKD. V lost 6 bases and J 3 bases, leaving 15 bases between the germline ends. The CDR3 contains 15 residues. CDR3 region: CAISESQAINQPQHF. Written as DNA, the CDR3 is TGTGCCATCAGCGAATCACAGGCTATCAATCAGCCCCAGCATTTT.

About this clonotype: Sequence at one end of the junction differs from germline and may be a read error. This rearrangement joins TRBV12-3 or TRBV12-4 to TRBJ2-7; D possibly corresponds to TRBD1 (6 bases). This CDR3 has 13 amino acids. The CDR3 sequence is CASSRDTAGKQYF. In nucleotides, the CDR3 is TGTGCCAGCAGCCGGGACACCGCGGGCAAGCAGTACTTT.

This clonotype came up a few times. The genes are TRBV4-2 and TRBJ2-7, with 7 nucleotides matching TRBD2. The CDR3 has 14 amino acids. The germline gives CDR1 LGHNA, CDR2 YNFKEQ. Trimming cost V 1 base and J 5 bases; bases outside gene matches: 5. The CDR3 here is CASSQGRGTDEQYF. CDR3 in DNA: TGTGCCAGCAGCCAAGGGCGGGGGACCGACGAGCAGTACTTC.

Turning to this clonotype: The germline gene is not matched at one end of the junction; a read error may be the cause. The V and J genes are TRBV20-1 and TRBJ1-6; TRBD1 matches at 7 bases. The CDR3 extends over 19 amino acids. Germline V CDR1 and CDR2: DFQATT, SNEGSKA (reference sequence). This CDR3 is CSDSGGANGPGTVNSPLHF. In DNA, the CDR3 is TGCAGTGATAGTGGAGGGGCTAACGGGCCCGGGACAGTCAATTCACCTCTCCACTTT.

About this clonotype itself: One end of the junction varies from germline; a read error may be responsible. The chain has TRBV11-1 and TRBJ2-5, with D unresolved. Germline V gene lookup returns CDR1 SGHAT and CDR2 FQDESV (reference sequence). This CDR3 spans 14 amino acids. The CDR3 DNA is TGCGCCAGCAGCGCCGTCACGTACCAAGAGGCCCAGTACTTC. Translated, it gives CASSAVTYQEAQYF.

This clonotype was seen a handful of times. A much more abundant neighbour one base away suggests this may be a read error. This chain links TRBV12-3 or TRBV12-4 with TRBJ1-3; TRBD1 aligns across 9 bases. The CDR3 contains 17 residues. CDR3 sequence reads: CTSSPHRQGVAGNTIYF. The CDR3 coding sequence is TGTACCAGCAGTCCCCACCGACAGGGGGTAGCCGGAAACACCATATATTTT.

As regards this clonotype: At one end, the junction sequence differs from germline, possibly due to a read error. The V and J genes are TRBV11-2 and TRBJ2-1; no firm D call. Germline V lookup: CDR1 SGHAT, CDR2 FQNNGV. This CDR3 spans 14 amino acids. CDR3 in DNA: TGTACCAGCAGCTTAGAGTGGGCAACGAACGAGCAGTTCTTC. Protein: CTSSLEWATNEQFF.

The chain combines TRBV7-3 with TRBJ1-1; no clear D gene. Trimming took 5 bases from V and 2 from J, leaving 15 bases between them. This CDR3 comprises 15 residues. The germline V gene encodes CDR1 SGHTA and CDR2 FQGTGA. The CDR3 sequence: CASSLTPTANTEAFF. The CDR3 region has the DNA TGTGCCAGCAGCCTGACCCCAACAGCTAACACTGAAGCTTTCTTT.

Points on this clonotype: Possible read error: a much larger clone is one base away. The chain links TRBV5-5 to TRBJ2-7, with D possibly matching TRBD2 (5 bases). Germline V gives CDR1 SGHKS, CDR2 YYEKEE (reference sequence). This CDR3 has 14 amino acids. CDR3 DNA sequence: TGTGCCAGCAGCTTGGGACCCTCGGGGAACGAGCACTACTTC. Translating it yields CASSLGPSGNEHYF.

Remarks on this clonotype: At one end the junction does not follow the germline gene, possibly because of a read error. This chain joins TRBV11-2 and TRBJ2-1, with TRBD1 matching 8 bases. This CDR3 is built from 16 residues. CDR1 SGHAT and CDR2 FQNNGV come from the germline V gene. CDR3 in amino acids: CASSSWTGRSCNEQFF. CDR3 DNA sequence: TGTGCCAGCAGCTCCTGGACAGGGCGGTCCTGCAATGAGCAGTTCTTC.

With respect to this clonotype: The junction shows a germline mismatch at one end, possibly a read error. The genes are TRBV5-5 and TRBJ2-3; TRBD2 matches at 9 bases. CDR3 length: 19 amino acids. Germline loops: CDR1 SGHKS, CDR2 YYEKEE (reference sequence). In DNA form, the CDR3 reads TGTACCAGCAGCCATGCGGGCGCGCGGGGGGGGCTAAGCACAGATACGCAGTATTTT. It yields the protein CTSSHAGARGGLSTDTQYF.

The genes are TRBV11-2 and TRBJ2-3; no clear D. The CDR3 is 11 amino acids. Germline CDR1 and CDR2: SGHAT and FQNNGV. V shed 3 bases and J shed 15 bases, with 13 bases lying between them. The CDR3 reads CASSFVNTYYF. As DNA, the CDR3 is TGTGCCAGCAGCTTTGTAAATACCTACTATTTT.

This clonotype came up once. Mismatch with germline at one junction end may stem from a read error. V is TRBV11-3 and J is TRBJ2-5; D is uncertain. Germline V gene data show CDR1 as SGHNT and CDR2 as YENEEA. The CDR3 has 14 residues. The CDR3 coding sequence is TGTGCCAGCAGCGAAACTAACGGGTTAGAGACCCAGTATTTC. It yields the protein CASSETNGLETQYF.

The rearrangement links TRBV20-1 to TRBJ2-1, with 8 bases identical to TRBD2. Trimming removed 6 bases from V and 3 bases from J; junction bases left unmatched: 19. The CDR3 covers 18 residues. In germline, CDR1 is DFQATT, CDR2 SNEGSKA (reference sequence). The CDR3 is CSASSGLAGGTRYNEQFF. CDR3 DNA: TGCAGTGCCAGCTCCGGACTGGCGGGAGGTACCCGCTACAATGAGCAGTTCTTC.

The chain uses TRBV20-1 and TRBJ2-7, with D possibly TRBD2 on 7 matching bases. Germline V CDR1 and CDR2: DFQATT, SNEGSKA (reference sequence). The CDR3 totals 16 residues. This CDR3 is CRVSGGGGDIAYEQYF. The CDR3 nucleotides read TGCAGAGTTAGTGGCGGAGGGGGGGACATTGCCTACGAGCAGTACTTC.

V and J are TRBV6-5 and TRBJ2-7; 8 bases are shared with TRBD1. Germline CDR1 MNHEY, CDR2 SVGAGI. The V segment lost 8 bases and the J segment 3 bases; nucleotides outside the gene matches: 9. This CDR3 is built from 14 residues. CDR3 nucleotides: TGTGCCAGCTCGCCTTTAACAGGGGGCTACGAGCAGTACTTC. Protein sequence: CASSPLTGGYEQYF.

This rearrangement joins TRBV6-5 to TRBJ1-4, with 8 bases lining up with TRBD1. Germline assignment: CDR1 MNHEY and CDR2 SVGAGI. The junction had 13 bases not matched to a gene; V was cut back by 9 bases and J by 1 base. This CDR3 has 17 residues. The CDR3 here is CARSSQGARVTNEKLFF. In DNA form, the CDR3 reads TGTGCCAGAAGCTCCCAGGGGGCGCGTGTAACTAATGAAAAACTGTTTTTT.

To note about this clonotype: The CDR3 carries no conserved terminal phenylalanine or tryptophan, so it likely arises from a read error. The chain links TRBV29-1 to TRBJ2-2, with D possibly being TRBD2 (6 bases). The CDR3 loop spans 15 amino acids. Germline V CDR1 and CDR2: SQVTM, ANQGSEA. V was cut by 2 bases and J by 5 bases, with 15 bases left in between. CDR3 sequence: CSVETSMRKTGELFL. The DNA for the CDR3 is TGCAGCGTTGAAACTAGCATGAGAAAAACCGGGGAGCTGTTTCTT.

Comment on this clonotype: The junction and the germline gene differ at one end; a read error may be behind it. This chain uses TRBV24-1 with TRBJ2-2, with 8 bases matching TRBD2. The CDR3 contains 18 residues. The germline gives CDR1 KGHDR, CDR2 SFDVKD. CDR3 DNA sequence: TGTACCACCAGTCGTCGAGCCGGGACTAGAGATTTCCCCGGGGATATGTTTTTT. It codes for CTTSRRAGTRDFPGDMFF.

Note on this clonotype: The junction differs from germline at one of its ends, possibly a read error. V is TRBV5-4 and J is TRBJ1-1; D gene ambiguous. Germline assignment: CDR1 SGHNT and CDR2 YYREEE (reference sequence). This CDR3 is 14 amino acids long. The CDR3 spells CPSNYKNMNTEAFF. In DNA form, the CDR3 reads TGTCCCAGCAACTACAAGAATATGAACACTGAAGCTTTCTTT.

Notes on this clonotype: A much larger clonotype is one base distant, so this may be a read error. The CDR3 does not close with the conserved phenylalanine or tryptophan, likely indicating a read error. The chain links TRBV11-2 to TRBJ2-1, with 10 bases lining up with TRBD2. The junction had 5 bases not matched to a gene; V was cut back by 8 bases and J by 4 bases. The CDR3 sequence is 14 residues long. CDR1 is SGHAT and CDR2 is FQNNGV in the germline V gene. The CDR3 loop is CASLAGAGYNEQFL. CDR3 DNA sequence: TGTGCCAGCCTAGCGGGGGCGGGTTACAATGAGCAGTTCTTA.

On this clonotype itself: A junction end diverges from the germline sequence, so it may reflect a read error. The rearrangement uses TRBV20-1 and TRBJ2-4; maybe TRBD2 (7 bases). CDR1 DFQATT and CDR2 SNEGSKA come from the germline V gene (reference sequence). CDR3 length: 13 residues. CDR3 loop: CSTPWGGGDIQYF. The CDR3 DNA reads as TGCAGTACTCCCTGGGGGGGGGGGGACATTCAATACTTC.